This is a list of T cell receptor beta chains from one sample in a study of chemoradiotherapy in HPV16-positive cancers. Here immunoSEQ multiplex PCR was the method, and the copy in TCRdb shows in-frame clones only, minus some. The table lists about 690 clones, around 92% of them singletons. The sample here was tumor tissue, taken from a patient who underwent chemoradiotherapy. The source is a human donor with HPV-associated anogenital cancer. CDR3s include the opening cysteine and the closing phenylalanine or tryptophan. Fields, in order: V gene, J gene, clone size, D gene, CDR3 protein, CDR3 DNA. The D gene is left open where the match is weak. Only some rows state a clone size, as once, few, many or a class for expanded clones.

TRBV7-9	TRBJ2-1	-	-	CASSPGTWGYNEQFF	TGTGCCAGCAGCCCCGGGACTTGGGGATACAATGAGCAGTTCTTC
TRBV14	TRBJ1-1	-	-	CASSPWGGMNTEAFF	TGTGCCAGCAGCCCTTGGGGGGGGATGAACACTGAAGCTTTCTTT
TRBV7-2	TRBJ2-7	-	-	CASSLVQYRIQIKGNWQYF	TGTGCCAGCAGCTTAGTCCAGTACCGAATCCAAATCAAGGGAAATTGGCAGTACTTC
TRBV19	TRBJ1-4	-	-	CASSIGQGREKLFF	TGTGCCAGTAGTATCGGGCAGGGGCGAGAAAAACTGTTTTTT
TRBV28	TRBJ2-4	-	-	CASRLENIQYF	TGTGCCAGCCGCCTTGAAAACATTCAGTACTTC
TRBV7-6	TRBJ1-2	once	-	CAKSRKTYGYTF	TGTGCCAAATCTCGAAAGACCTATGGCTACACCTTC
TRBV19	TRBJ2-5	-	-	CASSIVGFGETQYF	TGTGCCAGTAGTATAGTCGGCTTTGGGGAGACCCAGTACTTC
TRBV4-2	TRBJ2-7	-	TRBD1	CASSQDGTGGSYEQYF	TGTGCCAGCAGCCAAGATGGGACAGGGGGCTCCTACGAGCAGTACTTC
TRBV6-4	TRBJ2-3	-	TRBD2	CASSDSAGGSTDTQYF	TGTGCCAGCAGTGACTCAGCGGGAGGGAGCACAGATACGCAGTATTTT
TRBV18	TRBJ2-3	-	-	CASSNTGGSTDTQYF	TGTGCCAGCTCCAACACGGGCGGGAGCACAGATACGCAGTATTTT
TRBV19	TRBJ2-7	-	TRBD1	CASSGTGRSYEQYF	TGTGCCAGTAGTGGGACAGGCCGCAGCTACGAGCAGTACTTC
TRBV28	TRBJ1-2	few	-	CASWGRNYGYTF	TGTGCCAGCTGGGGGCGGAACTATGGCTACACCTTC
TRBV9	TRBJ2-3	once	-	CASSVEGVPTTDTQYF	TGTGCCAGCAGCGTAGAAGGAGTTCCCACCACCGATACGCAGTATTTT
TRBV6-4	TRBJ2-3	-	-	CASSDGSTDTQYF	TGTGCCAGCAGTGACGGGAGCACAGATACGCAGTATTTT
TRBV19	TRBJ2-7	-	-	CASSTTLSWGYEQYF	TGTGCCAGTAGTACAACTCTTTCGTGGGGGTACGAGCAGTACTTC
TRBV9	TRBJ2-6	-	-	CASSTEGNVLTF	TGTGCCAGCAGTACGGAGGGCAACGTCCTGACTTTC
TRBV7-2	TRBJ1-2	-	-	CASSSIYGPRGYTF	TGTGCCAGCAGCTCAATATATGGCCCGAGGGGCTACACCTTC
TRBV30	TRBJ1-5	-	-	CAWSVIKKGGLNQPQHF	TGTGCCTGGAGTGTAATAAAGAAGGGGGGCCTCAATCAGCCCCAGCATTTT
TRBV7-9	TRBJ2-3	-	-	CVTAIRRAGDTQYF	TGTGTTACAGCAATTCGGCGGGCCGGAGATACGCAGTATTTT
TRBV28	TRBJ1-5	once	TRBD1	CASRTLDRDNQPQHF	TGTGCCAGCCGGACGTTGGACAGGGACAATCAGCCCCAGCATTTT
TRBV18	TRBJ1-5	-	-	CASSLRGDQPQHF	TGTGCCAGCTCCTTAAGAGGGGATCAGCCCCAGCATTTT
TRBV28	TRBJ2-1	-	TRBD1	CASQAGQGVSYNEQFF	TGTGCCAGCCAGGCAGGGCAGGGGGTATCCTACAATGAGCAGTTCTTC
TRBV30	TRBJ2-6	-	TRBD2	CAWDSLGGSGANVLTF	TGTGCCTGGGATTCTCTGGGGGGGTCTGGGGCCAACGTCCTGACTTTC
TRBV6-4	TRBJ2-3	once	-	CASSDSSEADTQYF	TGTGCCAGCAGTGACTCAAGCGAGGCAGATACGCAGTATTTT
TRBV7-2	TRBJ2-1	few	TRBD1	CASSLAGTGIHEQFF	TGTGCCAGCAGCTTAGCCGGGACAGGGATCCATGAGCAGTTCTTC
TRBV30	TRBJ2-2	-	TRBD1	CAWRGDRGDGELFF	TGTGCCTGGAGGGGGGACAGGGGGGACGGGGAGCTGTTTTTT
TRBV6-5	TRBJ2-3	-	-	CASLNSDTDTQYF	TGTGCCAGCCTCAACAGCGACACAGATACGCAGTATTTT
TRBV5-1	TRBJ2-7	-	-	CASSRLGENGEQYF	TGCGCCAGCAGCCGACTCGGGGAGAACGGGGAGCAGTACTTC
TRBV28	TRBJ2-2	-	TRBD2	CASSAGTSDTGELFF	TGTGCCAGCAGCGCCGGGACTAGCGACACCGGGGAGCTGTTTTTT
TRBV30	TRBJ1-2	-	TRBD1	CAWSRLRDSNYGYTF	TGTGCCTGGAGCCGCCTTAGGGACAGTAACTATGGCTACACCTTC
TRBV6-4	TRBJ2-2	-	TRBD2	CASSSGRATGELFF	TGTGCCAGCAGTAGCGGGAGGGCCACCGGGGAGCTGTTTTTT
TRBV29-1	TRBJ2-5	-	-	CSALRAGETQYF	TGCAGCGCCTTGAGGGCTGGGGAGACCCAGTACTTC
TRBV28	TRBJ2-5	-	-	CASSPRGWRTLIETQYF	TGTGCCAGCAGCCCCCGAGGCTGGCGCACCCTCATAGAGACCCAGTACTTC
TRBV4-2	TRBJ2-5	-	TRBD2	CASSQTSGGAETQYF	TGTGCCAGCAGCCAAACTAGCGGGGGGGCGGAGACCCAGTACTTC
TRBV13	TRBJ2-1	-	TRBD2	CASTTSGGAPPSNEQFF	TGTGCCAGCACGACTAGCGGGGGCGCACCCCCGTCCAATGAGCAGTTCTTC
TRBV11-1	TRBJ2-1	-	TRBD2	CASSYRTSSSPNEQFF	TGTGCCAGCAGTTACCGGACTAGCTCTTCCCCCAATGAGCAGTTCTTC
TRBV28	TRBJ2-7	-	-	CASQPPGPRGRQYF	TGTGCCAGCCAACCCCCTGGGCCTAGGGGGAGGCAGTACTTC
TRBV7-2	TRBJ1-2	once	-	CASGANYGYTF	TGTGCCAGCGGGGCTAACTATGGCTACACCTTC
TRBV4-3	TRBJ2-1	-	-	CASSQEKELTYSYNEQFF	TGCGCCAGCAGCCAAGAGAAAGAGCTCACCTACTCCTACAATGAGCAGTTCTTC
TRBV7-6	TRBJ1-1	-	-	CASSLSQGWGTEAFF	TGTGCCAGCAGCTTAAGTCAGGGTTGGGGCACTGAAGCTTTCTTT
TRBV28	TRBJ1-1	-	-	CASASTGSHTEAFF	TGTGCCAGCGCCTCAACAGGGTCCCACACTGAAGCTTTCTTT
TRBV5-4	TRBJ1-1	once	-	CASRGGGEAFF	TGTGCCAGCCGCGGCGGGGGTGAAGCTTTCTTT
TRBV18	TRBJ2-7	-	-	CASSPRNMEVPYEQYF	TGTGCCAGCTCACCAAGAAATATGGAGGTCCCCTACGAGCAGTACTTC
TRBV4-1	TRBJ2-2	-	-	CASSRDVRTGELFF	TGCGCCAGCAGCCGAGACGTACGCACCGGGGAGCTGTTTTTT
TRBV18	TRBJ2-1	-	TRBD2	CASSPQRLAGGGSEQFF	TGTGCCAGCTCACCCCAGAGACTAGCGGGAGGTGGCAGTGAGCAGTTCTTC
TRBV6-1	TRBJ2-1	-	TRBD2	CASSTLAGDYNGQFF	TGTGCCAGCAGTACCCTAGCGGGAGACTACAATGGGCAGTTCTTC
TRBV14	TRBJ1-3	-	TRBD1	CASSQDATGRVTDRTSGNTIYF	TGTGCCAGCAGCCAAGATGCGACAGGGAGGGTTACTGACCGAACCTCTGGAAACACCATATATTTT
TRBV4-1	TRBJ2-7	once	TRBD1	CASSQDYRGSFHEQYF	TGCGCCAGCAGCCAAGATTACAGGGGATCCTTTCACGAGCAGTACTTC
TRBV9	TRBJ2-5	-	TRBD2	CASSVETSGGIETQYF	TGTGCCAGCAGCGTAGAGACTAGCGGGGGGATAGAGACCCAGTACTTC
TRBV28	TRBJ1-1	-	-	CASSLRINTEAFF	TGTGCCAGCAGTTTACGAATTAACACTGAAGCTTTCTTT
TRBV15	TRBJ2-5	-	-	CATSRDPGQQETQYF	TGTGCCACCAGCAGAGACCCTGGCCAGCAAGAGACCCAGTACTTC
TRBV5-1	TRBJ1-1	-	-	CASFRGWNTEAFF	TGCGCCAGCTTTAGAGGGTGGAACACTGAAGCTTTCTTT
TRBV27	TRBJ1-3	-	-	CASRSRPSGNTIYF	TGTGCCAGCAGGAGCCGACCCTCTGGAAACACCATATATTTT
TRBV2	TRBJ2-7	-	TRBD1	CASISGGIVGEQYF	TGTGCCAGCATCTCAGGGGGTATCGTAGGCGAGCAGTACTTC
TRBV10-3	TRBJ2-7	-	TRBD2	CAIARLAGNRAYEQYF	TGTGCCATCGCGAGACTAGCGGGAAATAGAGCCTACGAGCAGTACTTC
TRBV5-4	TRBJ1-1	-	-	CASSLADNYDTEAFF	TGTGCCAGCAGCTTGGCGGACAATTACGACACTGAAGCTTTCTTT
TRBV6-4	TRBJ2-3	once	TRBD2	CASSDGGGGTDTQYF	TGTGCCAGCAGTGACGGCGGGGGGGGCACAGATACGCAGTATTTT
TRBV6-1	TRBJ2-5	-	-	CASSDLETQYF	TGTGCCAGCAGTGATCTCGAGACCCAGTACTTC
TRBV5-6	TRBJ1-1	-	TRBD1	CASSYQGGFTEAFF	TGTGCCAGCAGCTACCAGGGGGGGTTCACTGAAGCTTTCTTT
TRBV7-9	TRBJ2-7	-	-	CASSFPTSSYEQYF	TGTGCCAGCAGCTTTCCGACGTCCTCCTACGAGCAGTACTTC